Sequencing of this T cell receptor (beta chain) was carried out in a study of CD8 T cell repertoires and HIV-1 epitope variants. Study as a whole: Controls included no peptide, Ebola AY9 epitope, and a CMV, EBV, flu pool. Enriched T cells were co-cultured with equal autologous T cell-negative cells.

Germline CDR1 KGHSH, CDR2 LQKENI. The CDR3 covers 16 residues. Trimming cost V 0 bases and J 3 bases; bases outside gene matches: 3. Generated by immunoSEQ multiplex PCR, the TCRdb table keeps only in-frame clones and is missing some. The repertoire consists of about 90,000 clones, with 60% to 80% occurring once and the leading ten covering more than 25%. The chain links TRBV18 to TRBJ2-1; TRBD2 matches at 9 bases. The clonotype was recovered from a male donor with HIV. The sample taken for sequencing was uncultured baseline CD8+ T cells from peripheral blood mononuclear cells (PBMCs). The CDR3 DNA is TGTGCCAGCTCACCACCGAGCGGGGGGCTCTACAATGAGCAGTTCTTC. Translated, it gives CASSPPSGGLYNEQFF.